A selection of T cell receptor beta chains follows, all from one sample in a study of blood T cell repertoires in COVID-19. Libraries were prepared by immunoSEQ multiplex PCR; TCRdb keeps only in-frame clonotypes and omits some of them. This table has more than 55,000 clones, around nine tenths appearing once. What was sequenced was peripheral blood. These receptors were obtained from an elderly man with acute or convalescent COVID-19. Both conserved end residues are part of each CDR3. A D gene is named only where the DNA matches it firmly.

d_gene | j_gene | v_gene | CDR3aa
TRBD1 | TRBJ1-5 | TRBV2 | CASSIGTVSNQPQHF
TRBD1 | TRBJ2-3 | TRBV7-3 | CASSERGQGAFGTDTQYF
- | TRBJ1-5 | TRBV5-8 | CASSLSGSGNQPQHF
- | TRBJ1-1 | TRBV5-1 | CASSLSQVDTEAFF
TRBD1 | TRBJ1-1 | TRBV24-1 | CATSDQGTGGDAFF
TRBD2 | TRBJ2-5 | TRBV11-2 | CASSLGRLAGAQETQYF
- | TRBJ1-4 | TRBV29-1 | CSVWQNEKLFF
TRBD1 | TRBJ2-7 | TRBV24-1 | CATSETGTGSEEQYF
- | TRBJ1-1 | TRBV20-1 | CSAGRQSEAFF
TRBD1 | TRBJ2-3 | TRBV29-1 | CSVGQGATDTQYF
- | TRBJ2-7 | TRBV7-2 | CASSLRDEQYF
- | TRBJ1-5 | TRBV25-1 | CASQGKGNQPQHF
- | TRBJ1-1 | TRBV19 | CASSHQTPGVAFF
- | TRBJ1-3 | TRBV25-1 | CASSALGEGHTIYF
- | TRBJ1-1 | TRBV19 | CASSDSLNTEAFF
TRBD1 | TRBJ1-3 | TRBV10-3 | CAIMVSGGPSGNTIYF
- | TRBJ1-2 | TRBV11-2 | CASSLDGHRGYTF
- | TRBJ1-5 | TRBV2 | CASSEKGGNQPQHF
TRBD1 | TRBJ2-7 | TRBV19 | CASSILGQGAYEQYF
TRBD1 | TRBJ1-3 | TRBV30 | CAGTGASGNTIYF
TRBD2 | TRBJ2-5 | TRBV10-2 | CASRNHGGTLETQYF
- | TRBJ1-1 | TRBV10-3 | CAITAGDRNTEAFF
TRBD2 | TRBJ2-2 | TRBV9 | CASRAGYNTGELFF
TRBD2 | TRBJ2-1 | TRBV29-1 | CSAQTSGGPIGGNEQFF
TRBD2 | TRBJ2-2 | TRBV19 | CATGGGRNTGELFF
TRBD1 | TRBJ1-4 | TRBV6-1 | CASSERTGTATNEKLFF
TRBD1 | TRBJ2-2 | TRBV5-6 | CASSSPGQGLGELFF
- | TRBJ2-1 | TRBV10-3 | CAIRGGAYNEQFF
- | TRBJ1-4 | TRBV19 | CASREGGTNEKLFF
TRBD2 | TRBJ2-5 | TRBV5-4 | CASSLGTSGLQETQYF
- | TRBJ1-5 | TRBV6-5 | CASRRTGWGQPQHF
- | TRBJ1-3 | TRBV2 | CASSVGGSGGNTIYF
- | TRBJ1-5 | TRBV10-3 | CAISNRNSNQPQHF
- | TRBJ2-7 | TRBV29-1 | CSVVVGEQYF
TRBD1 | TRBJ1-1 | TRBV3-1/TRBV3-2 | CASSPGDSTEAFF
TRBD1 | TRBJ2-7 | TRBV7-9 | CASSHPDRGYEQYF
- | TRBJ1-2 | TRBV28 | CASSLGTPKDGYTF
TRBD1 | TRBJ2-5 | TRBV4-2 | CASSLRDRADQETQYF
- | TRBJ1-2 | TRBV6-2/TRBV6-3 | CASSRGNYGYTF
- | TRBJ2-7 | TRBV27 | CASSPRFPGLNEQYF
TRBD2 | TRBJ2-3 | TRBV6-4 | CASSPSASGHTDTQYF
- | TRBJ1-4 | TRBV4-1 | CASSQDPLRGLGEKLFF
- | TRBJ2-7 | TRBV30 | CAWRRTTGYEQYF
TRBD1 | TRBJ2-1 | TRBV5-6 | CASSLSGTGGTWEQFF
- | TRBJ2-6 | TRBV24-1 | CATSDHGLVSGANVLTF
- | TRBJ2-7 | TRBV5-1 | CASSLETPPYEQYF
TRBD2 | TRBJ2-3 | TRBV9 | CASSATSGGSTWGTDTQYF
- | TRBJ1-1 | TRBV12-5 | CASGLVLGGGSNTEAFF
- | TRBJ2-7 | TRBV20-1 | CSASGLQFSYEQYF
- | TRBJ1-2 | TRBV7-8 | CASSLEGRGGYGYTF
- | TRBJ1-1 | TRBV30 | CAWSRQQGTEAFF
TRBD1 | TRBJ2-7 | TRBV19 | CASSIWTGGHEQYF
TRBD2 | TRBJ2-2 | TRBV10-3 | CAISGLAVNTGELFF
TRBD2 | TRBJ2-2 | TRBV6-5 | CASKQTSGYTGELFF
- | TRBJ2-5 | TRBV25-1 | CASRNRAQETQYF
TRBD1 | TRBJ1-1 | TRBV6-5 | CASRAGTGSTEAFF
TRBD2 | TRBJ2-3 | TRBV5-1 | CASSLILAGGSDTQYF